This entry lists 23 T cell receptor beta chains sequenced from one sample in a study of CD8+CD57+ T cells in acquired aplastic anemia. Genomic DNA provided the template from which TCR beta VDJ and CDR3 profiles were obtained. TCRdb used MiXCR to reprocess the reads, holding one entry per CDR3 protein. This table holds about 220,000 distinct CDR3 sequences, roughly half found once. An expansion of CD8+CD57+ cells by flow cytometry had been shown in patients chosen for sequencing. The sequenced material came from sorted CD4+, CD8+, or CD8+CD57+ T cells (not recorded which) from PBMCs. These receptors were collected from a human donor with aplastic anemia.

In its sample, this clonotype was seen many times. The chain joins TRBV4-3 to TRBJ1-2, with a tentative D call TRBD1 (6 bases). Germline CDR1 is LGHNA and CDR2 is YSLEER. V lost 2 bases and J lost 3, with 19 bases in between. CDR3 length: 17 residues. The CDR3 loop is CASSQTHRATVDYGYTF. CDR3 in DNA: TGCGCCAGCAGCCAAACTCACAGGGCAACGGTTGACTATGGCTACACCTTC.

This clonotype was counted ten times or more. The chain recombines TRBV29-1 with TRBJ2-1; D may be TRBD1 (5 bases). This CDR3 region has 15 residues. The germline V gene has CDR1 SQVTM and CDR2 ANQGSEA. Deletions cut 6 bases from V and 5 bases from J, with 20 bases between. The CDR3 coding sequence is TGCAGCGTCAGGGCTCGAACTCTGGCCAACAATGAGCAGTTCTTC. This translates into CSVRARTLANNEQFF.

This chain links TRBV28 with TRBJ2-7, with 11 bases aligning to TRBD2. With 2 bases clipped from V and 2 bases from J, the junction kept 8 bases outside the gene matches. The germline CDR1 and CDR2 sequences are MDHEN and SYDVKM. This CDR3 has 17 residues. This CDR3 is CASSLAWGLAVPYEQYF. CDR3 bases: TGTGCCAGCAGTTTAGCATGGGGACTAGCGGTCCCCTACGAGCAGTACTTC.

The chain is built from TRBV4-3 and TRBJ1-6; D is ambiguous. Trimming pared 0 bases from V and 8 bases from J, leaving 5 bases between. The germline V gene encodes CDR1 LGHNA and CDR2 YSLEER. This CDR3 region has 13 residues. The DNA for the CDR3 is TGCGCCAGCAGCCAAGAGCTTTATTCACCCCTCCACTTT. Translation: CASSQELYSPLHF.

The chain joins TRBV7-2 to TRBJ2-1; D remains ambiguous. Per the germline V gene, CDR1 is SGHTA and CDR2 is FQGNSA. CDR3 length: 14 residues. Trimming stripped 6 bases from V and 9 bases from J, with 18 bases between. The CDR3 spells CASSLSGTFGEQFF. CDR3 nucleotides: TGTGCCAGCAGTTTATCCGGCACATTTGGTGAGCAGTTCTTC. The entire variable domain, with the rest obtained from reference TRBV7-2 and TRBJ2-1, is as follows: GAGVSQSPSNKVTEKGKDVELRCDPISGHTALYWYRQSLGQGLEFLIYFQGNSAPDKSGLPSDRFSAERTGGSVSTLTIQRTQQEDSAVYLCASSLSGTFGEQFFGPGTRLTVL.

This clonotype showed up just a few times. A read error is possible here, since a much larger clone lies one base away. V usage is TRBV7-3 and J usage is TRBJ2-2, with 7 bases lining up with TRBD1. The CDR3 extends over 15 amino acids. CDR1 is SGHTA, CDR2 FQGTGA, per germline. CDR3 sequence reads: CASSLGQVNTGELSF. Written as DNA, the CDR3 is TGTGCCAGCAGCCTAGGACAGGTGAACACCGGGGAGCTGTCTTTT.

In its sample, this clonotype was seen once. V usage is TRBV19 and J usage is TRBJ1-2; D might be TRBD1 (6 bases). Per the germline V gene, CDR1 is LNHDA and CDR2 is SQIVND (reference sequence). V was trimmed by 3 bases and J by 0 bases, leaving 20 bases between them. CDR3 length: 18 amino acids. CDR3 sequence: CASSIPGQGLTSNYGYTF. CDR3 bases: TGTGCCAGTAGTATCCCGGGACAAGGGCTTACCTCTAACTATGGCTACACCTTC.

V gene TRBV7-9 combines with J gene TRBJ2-7, with D hard to call. Per the germline V gene, CDR1 is SEHNR and CDR2 is FQNEAQ (reference sequence). Trimming removed 5 bases at V and 2 bases at J, with 10 bases between. The length of the CDR3 is 13 residues. The chain's CDR3 is CASSPRTTYEQYF. The CDR3 DNA follows: TGTGCCAGCAGCCCCCGTACCACCTACGAGCAGTACTTC. Full variable domain (outside the CDR3, taken from reference TRBV7-9 and TRBJ2-7): DTGVSQNPRHKITKRGQNVTFRCDPISEHNRLYWYRQTLGQGPEFLTYFQNEAQLEKSRLLSDRFSAERPKGSFSTLEIQRTEQGDSAMYLCASSPRTTYEQYFGPGTRLTVT.

This clonotype was picked up many times. The V call is TRBV6-6, the J call TRBJ2-3; 7 bases map to TRBD1. Unmatched junction bases numbered 5, after V lost 0 bases and J lost 5 bases. Germline V gene sequence: CDR1 MNHNY, CDR2 SVGAGI (reference sequence). The length of the CDR3 is 15 residues. CDR3 in amino acids: CASSYSYRGGDTQYF. For the CDR3, the DNA is TGTGCCAGCAGTTACTCGTACAGGGGCGGAGATACGCAGTATTTT.

At least ten counts were recorded for this clonotype. This sequence joins TRBV30 and TRBJ2-7; 7 nucleotides align to TRBD1. The CDR3 runs 13 residues. Germline V gene data show CDR1 as GTSNPN and CDR2 as SVGIG (reference sequence). The V and J ends lost 2 bases and 2 bases, in that order; junction bases with no gene match: 3. CDR3 protein: CAWSTGVAYEQYF. Written as DNA, the CDR3 is TGTGCCTGGAGTACAGGGGTCGCCTACGAGCAGTACTTC.

This clonotype appeared a few times. The chain joins TRBV2 to TRBJ1-6, with 7 bases lining up with TRBD1. This CDR3 is 13 amino acids long. The germline V gene has CDR1 SNHLY and CDR2 FYNNEI. The ends lost 10 bases at V and 4 bases at J; junction bases unmatched: 4. CDR3 DNA: TGTGCCAACGGACAGGCTTATAATTCACCCCTCCACTTT. Its protein product is CANGQAYNSPLHF. The full variable domain, in which reference TRBV2 and TRBJ1-6 provide the parts outside the CDR3, is EPEVTQTPSHQVTQMGQEVILRCVPISNHLYFYWYRQILGQKVEFLVSFYNNEISEKSEIFDDQFSVERPDGSNFTLKIRSTKLEDSAMYFCANGQAYNSPLHFGNGTRLTVT.

In its sample, this clonotype was seen many times. The chain couples TRBV25-1 to TRBJ2-3, with TRBD1 matching 7 bases. This CDR3 comprises 16 residues. J was trimmed by 2 bases and V by 8 bases; bases with no gene match: 13. The germline gives CDR1 MGHDK, CDR2 SYGVNS. The CDR3: CASGQAVSPYTDTQYF. CDR3 sequence (DNA): TGTGCCAGCGGACAGGCGGTATCCCCTTACACAGATACGCAGTATTTT.

About this clonotype: This may come from a read error, since a much larger clone is one base off. No conserved phenylalanine or tryptophan is present at the end of the CDR3, so a read error is the likely explanation. The gene calls are TRBV19 and TRBJ2-7; possibly TRBD1 for D (6 bases). The germline V gene has CDR1 LNHDA and CDR2 SQIVND (reference sequence). The length of the CDR3 is 16 residues. The V end was cut by 8 bases, the J end by 3 bases, with 23 bases between. CDR3 sequence reads: CASFGYSSDRNYEQYS. In DNA form, the CDR3 reads TGTGCCAGTTTTGGATACTCGTCGGACAGAAACTACGAGCAGTACTCC.

The chain has TRBV9 and TRBJ1-1; D uncertain. Trimming removed 5 bases at V and 0 bases at J, with 11 bases between. This CDR3 region has 14 residues. CDR1 SGDLS and CDR2 YYNGEE come from the germline V gene. In nucleotides, the CDR3 is TGTGCCAGCAGGTCCGGTGGGCTGAACACTGAAGCTTTCTTT. Translation gives CASRSGGLNTEAFF.

The rearrangement joins TRBV7-2 to TRBJ1-2, with TRBD1 identical over 8 bases. Germline V lookup: CDR1 SGHTA, CDR2 FQGNSA. The CDR3 has 13 amino acids. V was clipped by 5 bases and J by 8 bases; unmatched bases: 7. This CDR3 is CASSLRTGSGYTF. In DNA form, the CDR3 reads TGTGCCAGCAGCCTAAGGACAGGGAGCGGCTACACCTTC.

This clonotype was observed many times. The gene calls are TRBV7-9 and TRBJ1-2; D gene ambiguous. This CDR3 is built from 14 residues. Trimming removed 5 bases at V and 2 bases at J, with 12 bases between. Germline V CDR1 and CDR2: SEHNR, FQNEAQ (reference sequence). CDR3 protein: CASSLPTENYGYTF. DNA for the CDR3: TGTGCCAGCAGCCTTCCGACCGAGAACTATGGCTACACCTTC.

The J gene is TRBJ2-2, the V gene TRBV7-2, with D uncertain. Germline CDR1 is SGHTA and CDR2 is FQGNSA. V dropped 4 bases and J dropped 6 bases, with 12 bases sitting between them. This CDR3 is 14 amino acids long. The CDR3 here is CASSSGVRPGELFF. The CDR3 DNA follows: TGTGCCAGCAGCTCCGGAGTGAGACCCGGGGAGCTGTTTTTT.

The rearrangement links TRBV10-3 to TRBJ1-1, with no clear D. This CDR3 spans 14 amino acids. Germline lookup yields CDR1 ENHRY and CDR2 SYGVKD. The V end lost 8 bases, the J end lost 1 base, and 14 bases lay between the germline ends. The CDR3 bases are TGTGCCATCGGGTCTAACAGAAAGAACACTGAAGCTTTCTTT. Its translation is CAIGSNRKNTEAFF.

Here the CDR3 DNA reads TGTGCCAGCAGGGGATGGACAGTACATCAAGAGACCCAGTACTTC. It yields the protein CASRGWTVHQETQYF. This rearrangement joins TRBV6-5 to TRBJ2-5; D may be TRBD1 (6 bases). The CDR3 consists of 15 residues. Germline CDR1 reads MNHEY; CDR2 reads SVGAGI. V gave up 6 bases and J gave up 2 bases, with 16 bases separating them.

This sequence joins TRBV11-3 and TRBJ2-7; no clear D gene. CDR1 is SGHNT, CDR2 YENEEA, per germline. The CDR3 loop spans 13 amino acids. V lost 0 bases and J 5 bases, leaving 8 bases between the germline ends. The DNA of the CDR3 is TGTGCCAGCAGCTTAGATATGGGAAACGAGCAGTACTTC. Translating gives CASSLDMGNEQYF.

The sample holds a few counts of this clonotype. The chain is built from TRBV28 and TRBJ2-1; 14 bases match TRBD2. The trim removed 7 bases at V and 10 bases at J, leaving 9 bases unmatched. The CDR3 contains 15 residues. CDR1 MDHEN and CDR2 SYDVKM come from the germline V gene. CDR3 DNA: TGTGCCAGCATTGAGGGACTAGCGGGAGTAAGGGAGCAGTTCTTC. It codes for CASIEGLAGVREQFF.

Within the sample, this clonotype is medium-sized. The rearrangement uses TRBV20-1 and TRBJ1-6; 8 nucleotides align to TRBD1. Germline V gene sequence: CDR1 DFQATT, CDR2 SNEGSKA (reference sequence). This CDR3 contains 15 residues. Trimming removed 2 bases from V and 10 bases from J; junction bases left unmatched: 10. The CDR3 is CSARPPGQESSPLHF. CDR3 nucleotide sequence: TGCAGTGCTAGACCTCCGGGACAGGAATCCTCACCCCTCCACTTT.

This chain joins TRBV10-3 and TRBJ1-5; TRBD1 might be the D (5 bases). This CDR3 contains 13 residues. CDR1 is ENHRY, CDR2 SYGVKD, per germline. V was clipped by 6 bases and J by 6 bases, with 12 bases between them. Written as DNA, the CDR3 is TGTGCCATCAGGCAGGGTAGGCGTCAGCCCCAGCATTTT. It yields the protein CAIRQGRRQPQHF.